The 15 T cell receptor beta chains listed next were all sequenced from one sample in a study of shared clonotypes between healthy human individuals. The repertoire was sequenced with immunoSEQ multiplex PCR; TCRdb's copy has only in-frame clones and lacks some. Of about 2.4 million clones in the sample, around nine tenths are singletons; the top ten hold around 0.14%. Sequenced material: naive CD4+ T cells sorted from blood. Specified subset: CD45RA+ positively selected. The receptors originated from a man between 18 and 35 years old in good health.

This chain links TRBV10-3 with TRBJ2-3, with 7 bases lining up with TRBD2. V was pared by 4 bases and J by 2 bases, with 12 bases of the junction left unmatched. This CDR3 region has 17 residues. Germline V CDR1 and CDR2: ENHRY, SYGVKD. CDR3 sequence: CAISAASGVAATDTQYF. CDR3 coding DNA: TGTGCCATCAGTGCGGCTAGCGGAGTAGCTGCCACAGATACGCAGTATTTT.

The chain recombines TRBV4-3 with TRBJ2-2; TRBD2 might be the D (5 bases). Trimming left V 4 bases short and J 5 bases short, with 11 bases between. Germline loops: CDR1 LGHNA, CDR2 YSLEER. The CDR3 is 14 amino acids. CDR3 coding DNA: TGCGCCAGCAGCCCGGGAATCACGACCGGGGAGCTGTTTTTT. Translation: CASSPGITTGELFF.

The chain links TRBV30 to TRBJ1-2, with a weak D call TRBD1 (5 bases). CDR3 length equals 14 residues. Germline CDR1 is GTSNPN and CDR2 is SVGIG (reference sequence). V was shortened by 1 base and J by 7 bases, with 16 bases between the two germline ends. In DNA form, the CDR3 reads TGTGCCTGGAGTGAAGTAGGGACCCCCGGTGGCTACACCTTC. Its protein is CAWSEVGTPGGYTF.

The genes are TRBV5-4 and TRBJ1-1; D call uncertain. V was trimmed by 5 bases and J by 0 bases, leaving 14 bases between them. The CDR3 length is 15 residues. CDR1 and CDR2 from the germline V gene are SGHNT and YYREEE (reference sequence). In nucleotides, the CDR3 is TGTGCCAGCAGTTTTGCAGCCAACATGAACACTGAAGCTTTCTTT. It codes for CASSFAANMNTEAFF.

This chain joins TRBV30 and TRBJ2-7, with 10 bases that match TRBD1. Germline V lookup: CDR1 GTSNPN, CDR2 SVGIG (reference sequence). CDR3 length: 13 amino acids. After removal of 1 base from V and 6 bases from J, the junction contained 3 bases not matched to a gene. CDR3 DNA sequence: TGTGCCTGGAGTGATGGGGACAGGGGCGAGCAGTACTTC. It specifies CAWSDGDRGEQYF.

In the case of this clone: This specimen includes other DNA sequences encoding the same CDR3. The V and J genes are TRBV10-3 and TRBJ2-6; D is unresolved. Germline V CDR1 and CDR2: ENHRY, SYGVKD. The CDR3 spans 12 residues. As DNA, the CDR3 is TGTGCGGTCGGGTCTGGGGCCAACGTCCTGACTTTC. Protein sequence: CAVGSGANVLTF.

CDR3 in amino acids: CASAVGGGTMNTEAFF. Here the CDR3 DNA reads TGCGCCAGCGCCGTCGGCGGAGGTACAATGAACACTGAAGCTTTCTTT. The rearrangement links TRBV5-1 to TRBJ1-1; D remains ambiguous. CDR3 size: 16 residues. Trimming cost V 7 bases and J 0 bases, with 19 bases left between them. From germline, CDR1 is SGHRS and CDR2 YFSETQ.

This clone was seen a single time. The CDR3 is CASSLAATGINGYTF. CDR3 sequence (DNA): TGTGCCAGCAGCTTAGCCGCCACAGGGATAAATGGCTACACCTTC. This chain uses TRBV7-9 with TRBJ1-2, with D possibly TRBD1 on 6 matching bases. V was pared by 0 bases and J by 6 bases, with 14 bases between. CDR1 and CDR2 from the germline V gene are SEHNR and FQNEAQ (reference sequence). The CDR3 length is 15 residues.

V and J are TRBV29-1 and TRBJ2-3; D unresolved. CDR3 size: 16 residues. Germline V gene lookup returns CDR1 SQVTM and CDR2 ANQGSEA. Trimming cost V 2 bases and J 3 bases, with 18 bases left between them. The CDR3 DNA reads TGCAGCGTTGAACCCCCCGCAGGCATCGAAACAGATACGCAGTATTTT. It is translated as CSVEPPAGIETDTQYF.

The chain carries TRBV9 and TRBJ2-6; D is possibly TRBD1 or TRBD2 (5 bases each). Germline values: CDR1 SGDLS, CDR2 YYNGEE. The CDR3 has 17 amino acids. Trimming stripped 3 bases from V and 0 bases from J, with 13 bases between. CDR3: CASSAGDAGSGANVLTF. Written as DNA, the CDR3 is TGTGCCAGCAGCGCCGGGGACGCCGGCTCTGGGGCCAACGTCCTGACTTTC.

This clone was seen more than once but under ten times. The V call is TRBV30, the J call TRBJ1-2; D is perhaps TRBD1 (5 bases). Looked up from germline, CDR1 is GTSNPN and CDR2 is SVGIG (reference sequence). There are 12 residues in the CDR3. The V end was cut by 4 bases, the J end by 2 bases, with 8 bases between. CDR3 region: CAWMEGNYGYTF. CDR3 bases: TGTGCCTGGATGGAGGGGAACTATGGCTACACCTTC. Based on the CDR3 plus reference TRBV30 and TRBJ1-2, the full variable domain is SQTIHQWPATLVQPVGSPLSLECTVEGTSNPNLYWYRQAAGRGLQLLFYSVGIGQISSEVPQNLSASRPQDRQFILSSKKLLLSDSGFYLCAWMEGNYGYTFGSGTRLTVV.

As DNA, the CDR3 is TGCGCCAGCAGCCAAGTTACAGGGGCAGGGGGCAACGGCTACACCTTC. It codes for CASSQVTGAGGNGYTF. V usage is TRBV4-1 and J usage is TRBJ1-2; 8 nucleotides line up with TRBD1. Germline-derived CDR1 and CDR2 are MGHRA and YSYEKL. J was trimmed by 8 bases and V by 1 base; bases with no gene match: 12. This CDR3 has 16 amino acids.

To note about this clone: Within the sample, other DNA sequences also encode this same CDR3. The J gene is TRBJ2-1, the V gene TRBV5-1; D unclear. The CDR3 length is 12 residues. The germline V gene encodes CDR1 SGHRS and CDR2 YFSETQ. The V and J ends lost 1 base and 6 bases respectively, with 5 bases between them. CDR3 bases: TGCGCCAGCAGCTTGTCGGGCAATGAGCAGTTCTTC. Encoded protein: CASSLSGNEQFF. The full variable domain, in which reference TRBV5-1 and TRBJ2-1 provide the parts outside the CDR3, is KAGVTQTPRYLIKTRGQQVTLSCSPISGHRSVSWYQQTPGQGLQFLFEYFSETQRNKGNFPGRFSGRQFSNSRSEMNVSTLELGDSALYLCASSLSGNEQFFGPGTRLTVL.

As regards this clone: Other nucleotide sequences in the sample specify the same CDR3. The rearrangement links TRBV5-1 to TRBJ2-7; 9 bases align to TRBD1. This CDR3 region has 14 residues. Unmatched junction bases numbered 5, after V lost 3 bases and J lost 4 bases. CDR1 is SGHRS and CDR2 is YFSETQ in the germline V gene. CDR3 sequence (DNA): TGCGCCAGCAGCTCCTGGACAGGGGCGTACGAGCAGTACTTC. This translates into CASSSWTGAYEQYF.

This clone came up once. This chain joins TRBV30 and TRBJ1-2, with 10 bases identical to TRBD1. The CDR3 covers 13 residues. Trimming at V came to 8 bases and at J to 7 bases, leaving 10 bases not matched to a gene. CDR1 is GTSNPN and CDR2 is SVGIG in the germline V gene (reference sequence). The CDR3 protein is CAQRVGQGPGYTF. CDR3 nucleotide sequence: TGTGCCCAGCGGGTGGGACAGGGGCCTGGCTACACCTTC.